This T cell receptor (beta chain) comes out of a study of response to subunit inactivated influenza vaccine. Study findings and constraints: Every seasonal influenza vaccination brings in few new T cells, the authors suggested.

TCRdb called the RT-PCR reads again in MiXCR, with one record for every CDR3 protein. The sample yields more than 200,000 distinct CDR3 sequences, 10% to 15% seen once. This clonotype was seen ten or more times. Its antigen is as yet unknown. The V gene's germline CDR1 is ENHRY and CDR2 SYGVKD. This CDR3 has 18 residues. The V and J ends lost 5 bases and 1 base respectively, with 20 bases between them. The receptor's source is a man aged 45-60 years who received an inactivated influenza vaccine. This sample comprised non-naive T cells sorted from PBMCs, obtained around 14 days before vaccination. This chain joins TRBV10-3 and TRBJ2-2; unclear D gene. CDR3 residues: CAISRLPAGQQNTGELFF. CDR3 nucleotides: TGTGCCATCAGTCGGCTCCCGGCAGGCCAACAGAACACCGGGGAGCTGTTTTTT.